This TCR beta chain was sequenced in a study of blood T cell repertoires in COVID-19. Study background: From T cells, B-cell-depleted T cells, or PBMCs came the material, which was cDNA or gDNA.

This CDR3 comprises 16 residues. Germline V lookup: CDR1 SGHAT, CDR2 FQNNGV. Trimming cost V 1 base and J 0 bases; bases outside gene matches: 3. Sequencing used immunoSEQ multiplex PCR; TCRdb keeps in-frame clones, though not all of them. The sample includes about 160,000 clones, roughly 88% of them seen just once. The clonotype comes from a woman over 75 with active or convalescent COVID-19. This sequence joins TRBV11-2 and TRBJ2-3; 8 bases agree with TRBD2. What was sequenced was peripheral blood. CDR3: CASSLASGSSTDTQYF. The CDR3 DNA reads TGTGCCAGCAGCTTAGCTAGCGGGTCTAGCACAGATACGCAGTATTTT.